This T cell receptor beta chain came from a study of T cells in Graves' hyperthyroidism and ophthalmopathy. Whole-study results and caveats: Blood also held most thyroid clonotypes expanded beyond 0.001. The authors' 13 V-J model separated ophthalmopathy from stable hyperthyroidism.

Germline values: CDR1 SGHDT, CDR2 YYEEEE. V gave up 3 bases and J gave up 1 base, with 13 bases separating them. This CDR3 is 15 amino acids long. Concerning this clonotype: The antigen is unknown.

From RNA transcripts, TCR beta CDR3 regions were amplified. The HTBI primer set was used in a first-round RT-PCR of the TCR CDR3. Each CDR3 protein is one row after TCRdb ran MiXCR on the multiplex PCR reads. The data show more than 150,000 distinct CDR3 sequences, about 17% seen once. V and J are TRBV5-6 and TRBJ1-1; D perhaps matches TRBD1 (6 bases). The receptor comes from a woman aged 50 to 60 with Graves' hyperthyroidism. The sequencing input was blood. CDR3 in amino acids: CASSWQETGNTEAFF. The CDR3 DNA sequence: TGTGCCAGCAGCTGGCAAGAGACAGGGAACACTGAAGCTTTCTTT.